This passage covers 17 T cell receptor beta chains from one sample sequenced in a study of molecular identifiers for immune sequencing clone quantification. TCRdb re-called the PCR reads through MiXCR, storing one row per CDR3 protein. This sample has more than 450,000 distinct CDR3 sequences, with about a fifth found just once. The source material was naive CD8+ T cells from blood, with Jurkat cell RNA spiked in. Subset in this sample: FACS-sorted CD8+CD4-CCR7+CD45RA+ naive T cells. The receptors shown here come from a human donor in good health. Some libraries in this study had Jurkat cell RNA spiked in.

This clonotype appeared many times. The V call is TRBV9, the J call TRBJ2-1, with 8 nucleotides matching TRBD1. The ends lost 2 bases at V and 9 bases at J; junction bases unmatched: 10. CDR3 length: 15 amino acids. Germline V gene sequence: CDR1 SGDLS, CDR2 YYNGEE. The CDR3 loop is CASSVGTGPSGEQFF. CDR3 sequence (DNA): TGTGCCAGCAGCGTCGGGACAGGTCCGTCGGGTGAGCAGTTCTTC. The full variable domain, rest sourced from reference TRBV9 and TRBJ2-1, is DSGVTQTPKHLITATGQRVTLRCSPRSGDLSVYWYQQSLDQGLQFLIQYYNGEERAKGNILERFSAQQFPDLHSELNLSSLELGDSALYFCASSVGTGPSGEQFFGPGTRLTVL.

On this clonotype itself: One end of the junction fails to match germline, which may point to a read error. The V gene is TRBV9, the J gene TRBJ2-3, with D uncertain. The CDR3 is 14 amino acids. In germline, CDR1 is SGDLS, CDR2 YYNGEE. DNA of the CDR3: TGTGCCAGCGGCGTAGGTGGAGCCACAGATACGCAGTATTTT. Its translation: CASGVGGATDTQYF.

This clonotype was seen more than once but under ten times. The J gene is TRBJ1-4, the V gene TRBV6-5, with D perhaps matching TRBD1 (6 bases). CDR3 length equals 15 residues. The germline V gene encodes CDR1 MNHEY and CDR2 SVGAGI. Trimming shortened V by 6 bases and J by 4 bases, and 15 bases separated the two germline ends. In nucleotides, the CDR3 is TGTGCCAGCAGCTCGGACAGTGAAGTTAATGAAAAACTGTTTTTT. It is translated as CASSSDSEVNEKLFF.

The chain uses TRBV4-1 and TRBJ1-5; D may be TRBD1 (6 bases). Germline lookup yields CDR1 MGHRA and CDR2 YSYEKL. This CDR3 region has 15 residues. V was trimmed by 5 bases and J by 1 base, leaving 12 bases between them. As DNA, the CDR3 is TGCGCCAGCAGCAAGGGGGAACCCAGCAATCAGCCCCAGCATTTT. Translation gives CASSKGEPSNQPQHF.

This clonotype was seen only a few times. The gene calls are TRBV6-1 and TRBJ2-5; D remains unclear. This CDR3 is 14 amino acids long. In germline, CDR1 is MNHNS, CDR2 SASEGT. Trimming pared 7 bases from V and 5 bases from J, leaving 17 bases between. As DNA, the CDR3 is TGTGCCAGCACCCTAAAGCCCCTTGGGGAGACCCAGTACTTC. This translates into CASTLKPLGETQYF.

This clonotype has just a few counts. J is TRBJ2-7 and V is TRBV9; tentatively, D is TRBD2 (5 bases). Trimming pared 0 bases from V and 0 bases from J, leaving 7 bases between. Germline CDR1 reads SGDLS; CDR2 reads YYNGEE. This CDR3 has 14 amino acids. The CDR3 protein is CASSVATSSYEQYF. The CDR3 nucleotides are TGTGCCAGCAGCGTAGCTACTAGCTCCTACGAGCAGTACTTC. Variable domain in full (rest from reference TRBV9 and TRBJ2-7): DSGVTQTPKHLITATGQRVTLRCSPRSGDLSVYWYQQSLDQGLQFLIQYYNGEERAKGNILERFSAQQFPDLHSELNLSSLELGDSALYFCASSVATSSYEQYFGPGTRLTVT.

V usage is TRBV7-9 and J usage is TRBJ2-2; D possibly uses TRBD1 or TRBD2 (5 bases each). There are 15 residues in the CDR3. Germline assignment: CDR1 SEHNR and CDR2 FQNEAQ (reference sequence). V was trimmed by 5 bases and J by 5 bases, leaving 15 bases between them. CDR3 loop: CASSPREGRTGELFF. Written as DNA, the CDR3 is TGTGCCAGCAGCCCTCGAGAGGGGCGGACCGGGGAGCTGTTTTTT.

The CDR3, as DNA: TGTGCCAGCAGCTTAGTGACGGGGCCGTCCTACGAGCAGTTCTTC. Its protein product is CASSLVTGPSYEQFF. The V gene is TRBV7-9, the J gene TRBJ2-1; TRBD1 or TRBD2 may be the D gene (5 bases each). Trimming removed 1 base at V and 10 bases at J, with 17 bases between. The CDR3 consists of 15 residues. CDR1 and CDR2 (germline): SEHNR, FQNEAQ (reference sequence).

This clonotype was recorded at least ten times. The rearrangement uses TRBV7-9 and TRBJ2-3; 8 bases agree with TRBD2. J was trimmed by 2 bases and V by 1 base; bases with no gene match: 5. The CDR3 has 16 amino acids. The V gene's germline CDR1 is SEHNR and CDR2 FQNEAQ (reference sequence). The CDR3 is CASSLVAGGHTDTQYF. The CDR3 DNA reads as TGTGCCAGCAGCTTAGTGGCGGGAGGACACACAGATACGCAGTATTTT.

As for this clonotype: Given a much more abundant clone one base away, this may be a read error. V is TRBV4-3 and J is TRBJ2-2, with 8 bases that match TRBD2. Per germline, CDR1 LGHNA and CDR2 YSLEER. The CDR3 runs to 15 residues. V lost 2 bases to trimming and J lost 5 bases; unmatched junction nucleotides: 4. The chain's CDR3 is CASSQSGSSTGELFF. Here the CDR3 DNA reads TGCGCCAGCAGCCAAAGCGGGAGTTCGACCGGGGAGCTGTTTTTT.

About this clonotype itself: A much larger clone lies a single base off, so this may be a read error. The conserved phenylalanine or tryptophan is not found at the CDR3 terminus, so this likely reflects a read error. V is TRBV24-1 and J is TRBJ2-2; TRBD2 aligns across 8 bases. The CDR3 is 17 residues long. CDR1 is KGHDR, CDR2 SFDVKD, per germline. Trimming took 2 bases from V and 1 from J; bases not matched to a gene: 5. CDR3 residues: CATSDSKRGRNTGELFS. The DNA for the CDR3 is TGTGCCACCAGTGATTCAAAGCGGGGGAGGAACACCGGGGAGCTGTTTTCT.

This clonotype occurred a few times. The chain carries TRBV7-9 and TRBJ2-7; tentatively, D is TRBD1 (6 bases). The CDR3 has 15 amino acids. V shed 1 base and J shed 5 bases, with 15 bases lying between them. Germline-derived CDR1 and CDR2 are SEHNR and FQNEAQ (reference sequence). In DNA form, the CDR3 reads TGTGCCAGCAGCTTAGTTCAGGGGTATAGGGACGAGCAGTACTTC. This sequence encodes CASSLVQGYRDEQYF.

As to this clonotype: A junction end diverges from the germline sequence, so it may reflect a read error. The chain has TRBV4-3 and TRBJ2-7, with 8 bases fitting TRBD2. The CDR3 contains 15 residues. Germline CDR1 reads LGHNA; CDR2 reads YSLEER. CDR3 DNA: TGCGCCAGCAGCCCAAATAGCGGGACCGCCTACGAGCAGCACTTC. Protein product: CASSPNSGTAYEQHF.

This clonotype occurred many times. The chain has TRBV4-1 and TRBJ2-7, with no clear D. The CDR3 totals 15 residues. Germline CDR1 is MGHRA and CDR2 is YSYEKL. Between the trimmed V and J ends, which lost 0 bases and 2 bases, there was a span of 11 bases. CDR3 residues: CASSQEPALTYEQYF. In nucleotides, the CDR3 is TGCGCCAGCAGCCAAGAACCGGCCCTAACCTACGAGCAGTACTTC.

On this clonotype: A much larger clone sits a single nucleotide away, making a read error possible. This chain uses TRBV7-9 with TRBJ2-2, with D possibly TRBD2 on 6 matching bases. The germline V gene has CDR1 SEHNR and CDR2 FQNEAQ (reference sequence). The length of the CDR3 is 14 residues. The CDR3, as DNA: TGTGCCAGCAGGGCCAGCACGGACACCGGGGGGCTGTTTTTT. Protein: CASRASTDTGGLFF.

This clonotype was observed a handful of times. CDR3 sequence: CSVEVPVPDRNEQFF. CDR3 nucleotide sequence: TGCAGCGTTGAAGTCCCCGTACCCGACCGCAATGAGCAGTTCTTC. This chain links TRBV29-1 with TRBJ2-1; the D is unclear. Germline V gene data show CDR1 as SQVTM and CDR2 as ANQGSEA. This CDR3 has 15 amino acids. Deletions cut 1 base from V and 6 bases from J, with 16 bases between.

Ten or more counts support this clonotype. The chain is built from TRBV7-2 and TRBJ2-7; no definite D call. Germline lookup yields CDR1 SGHTA and CDR2 FQGNSA. The CDR3 has 12 amino acids. The V end was cut by 5 bases, the J end by 7 bases, with 12 bases between. The CDR3 coding sequence is TGTGCCAGCAGCCCCCTCTCATTAGAGCAGTACTTC. Amino acids: CASSPLSLEQYF.